This T cell receptor beta chain stems from a study of cytomegalovirus exposure and HLA in healthy donors. Overall study context: An early data release held 80 million or so unique TCRs from HLA-typed donors.

PCR primers comprised 60 Vbeta and 13 Jbeta primers. This table comes from immunoSEQ multiplex PCR, and its TCRdb copy is limited to in-frame clones, with some not included. The sample carries around 130,000 clones, 70% to 85% recorded once. This clone appeared a few times. The antigen is undetermined. Participants comprised healthy donors of bone marrow. CDR1 and CDR2 (germline): MNHEY, SVGAGI. V shed 6 bases and J shed 4 bases, with 15 bases lying between them. The CDR3 contains 14 residues. Findings and limits, study-wide: In an earlier analysis, about 87% or about 30%: the productive usage of most TCR beta V segments. In a later analysis, V- and J-gene trimming of beta chains associated with a DCLRE1C missense variant, replicated independently.

This clonotype originated in a man aged 50-59 years in good health and CMV-seronegative. The rearrangement uses TRBV6-5 and TRBJ1-2, with D maybe TRBD1 (6 bases). The source material was PBMCs. CDR3 sequence reads: CASSSGAETYGYTF. CDR3 nucleotide sequence: TGTGCCAGCAGCTCAGGGGCGGAAACCTATGGCTACACCTTC.